These 3 T cell receptor beta chains were sequenced from one sample in a study of PD-1 blockade in classical Hodgkin lymphoma. Profiled with immunoSEQ multiplex PCR; TCRdb holds only in-frame clones, not every one. The data show nearly 25,000 clones, more than 80% seen once. Time point here: newly diagnosed, previously untreated cHL patient sample. It was by magnetic negative selection that CD4+ T cells were purified from thawed PBMCs. The sample comprised CD4+ T cells from blood. These receptors were obtained from a human donor with classical Hodgkin lymphoma.

The sample holds one count of this clone. The chain combines TRBV30 with TRBJ1-4; D remains ambiguous. The CDR3 has 16 residues. Trimming removed 2 bases at V and 6 bases at J, with 19 bases between. The germline CDR1 and CDR2 sequences are GTSNPN and SVGIG (reference sequence). The CDR3 DNA reads as TGTGCCTGGAGTATCCCCGCCGTAGTCGGTGATGAAAAACTGTTTTTT. It specifies CAWSIPAVVGDEKLFF. Full variable domain (remainder filled in from reference TRBV30 and TRBJ1-4): SQTIHQWPATLVQPVGSPLSLECTVEGTSNPNLYWYRQAAGRGLQLLFYSVGIGQISSEVPQNLSASRPQDRQFILSSKKLLLSDSGFYLCAWSIPAVVGDEKLFFGSGTQLSVL.

The chain uses TRBV4-1 and TRBJ1-4, with D hard to call. This CDR3 contains 18 residues. V was shortened by 0 bases and J by 3 bases, with 17 bases between the two germline ends. The germline gives CDR1 MGHRA, CDR2 YSYEKL. CDR3: CASSQEGSLQVANEKLFF. The CDR3 DNA reads as TGCGCCAGCAGCCAAGAAGGGTCGTTGCAGGTAGCTAATGAAAAACTGTTTTTT.

The genes are TRBV10-3 and TRBJ2-1; TRBD2 matches 10 bases. Trimming at V came to 6 bases and at J to 7 bases, leaving 3 bases not matched to a gene. Germline-derived CDR1 and CDR2 are ENHRY and SYGVKD. The CDR3 spans 13 residues. CDR3 sequence (DNA): TGTGCCATCAGGCTAGCGGGGGTGAATGAGCAGTTCTTC. Translation: CAIRLAGVNEQFF.